This T cell receptor (beta chain) was sequenced during a study of post-analysis software for immune sequencing data. Study overall: Recorded subtypes: relapsing-remitting, secondary progressive, progressive-relapsing; some patients unannotated.

The study's findings and limits: The study found significantly lower normalized Chao1 diversity in multiple sclerosis patients than in controls. Controls had lower frequencies than patients of about five TRBV segments, which included TRBV5-6, TRBV5-1 and TRBV20-1. The authors found that F measure strongly co-clustered same-batch samples.

The CDR3 covers 15 residues. Germline-derived CDR1 and CDR2 are SNHLY and FYNNEI. On this clonotype itself: Its antigen is undetermined.

Sequencing libraries made from TCR beta cDNA carried unique molecular identifiers. Between roughly 0.9 and 11 million T cells gave rise to 500,000 to 600,000 cDNA molecules. TCRdb re-called the PCR reads with MiXCR, one entry per CDR3 protein. Among around 710,000 distinct CDR3 sequences listed, about 45% were seen once. The TCR comes from a girl aged 10-17 years with multiple sclerosis. Sequencing was carried out using blood. This chain connects TRBV2 to TRBJ2-4; 9 nucleotides agree with TRBD1. The J call may not be correct, given that the DNA end is closer to TRBJ2-7. The CDR3 coding sequence is TGTGCCAGCAGTGGGAGACGGACAGGGGAGGGCGAGCAGTACTTC. It codes for CASSGRRTGEGEQYF.